This TCR beta chain originates from a study of blood T cell repertoires in COVID-19. Overall study context: T cells, B-cell-depleted T cells, or PBMCs supplied cDNA or gDNA.

With 2 bases removed from V and 6 bases from J, the gap between germline ends came to 10 bases. The V gene's germline CDR1 is SGHTA and CDR2 FQGNSA. CDR3 length equals 13 residues. Recruits, aged roughly 18 to 89 years, lived in 20 to 30 US areas. Clones were read by immunoSEQ multiplex PCR, and TCRdb kept only the in-frame ones, dropping some. This table has hundreds of thousands of clones, about 86% appearing once. The gene calls are TRBV7-2 and TRBJ1-2; the D gene is possibly TRBD1 (6 bases). Source material: PBMCs or T cells enriched from blood (not recorded which). This clonotype was obtained from a woman aged 45-65 years who had recovered from COVID-19. CDR3 loop: CASSLRGDNGYTF. The CDR3 nucleotides are TGTGCCAGCAGCTTACGGGGGGACAATGGCTACACCTTC.